This T cell receptor beta chain was recorded in a study of monozygotic twins with inflammatory bowel disease. Study-wide results and caveats: Comparison of concordant versus discordant twins revealed no difference in repertoire similarity, possibly due to limited power.

UMIs were attached via template switching, each with a 6-nucleotide sample barcode. TCRdb re-called the 5' RACE reads, yielding one record per CDR3 amino acid sequence without DNA. The table counts 300,000 to 400,000 distinct CDR3 sequences; roughly 2% lies in the top ten. As to this clonotype: The antigen remains undetermined.

Germline V CDR1 and CDR2: LNHNV, YYDKDF (reference sequence). The CDR3 covers 15 residues. The J gene is TRBJ2-7, the V gene TRBV15; lacking DNA, the TRBD2 call made by TCRdb goes unchecked. The sample comprised blood. The TCR originated in a human donor with ulcerative colitis or Crohn's disease, or a healthy co-twin of an affected twin (not recorded which). CDR3 protein: CATSRRLAGVEEQYF. Drawing the rest from reference TRBV15 and TRBJ2-7, the complete variable domain is DAMVIQNPRYQVTQFGKPVTLSCSQTLNHNVMYWYQQKSSQAPKLLFHYYDKDFNNEADTPDNFQSRRPNTSFCFLDIRSPGLGDTAMYLCATSRRLAGVEEQYFGPGTRLTVT.